This TCR beta chain was identified during a study of OX40 agonist ivuxolimab in advanced cancers. Trimming shortened V by 6 bases and J by 8 bases, and 16 bases separated the two germline ends. In germline, CDR1 is MNHEY, CDR2 SVGAGI. The CDR3 runs 14 residues. A note on this clone: Its antigen remains unidentified.

Only in-frame clones appear in the TCRdb table, and some are missing; sequencing was by immunoSEQ multiplex PCR. Counted here are some 64,000 clones, about 83% occurring once; the ten biggest clones make up around 0.79%. Regarding the study as a whole: Among the lowest levels of clonal expansion were found in partial responders at 0.1-3.0 mg/kg.

This TCR came from an adult with an advanced solid tumor such as melanoma, head and neck, liver or kidney cancer. The chain has TRBV6-5 and TRBJ1-4; unclear D gene. The sequences come from CD4+ or CD8+ T cells sorted from blood, collected in a trial of the OX40 agonist ivuxolimab. The chain's CDR3 is CASRNDQPGEKLFF. The CDR3 DNA follows: TGTGCCAGCAGAAACGACCAACCTGGGGAAAAACTGTTTTTT.